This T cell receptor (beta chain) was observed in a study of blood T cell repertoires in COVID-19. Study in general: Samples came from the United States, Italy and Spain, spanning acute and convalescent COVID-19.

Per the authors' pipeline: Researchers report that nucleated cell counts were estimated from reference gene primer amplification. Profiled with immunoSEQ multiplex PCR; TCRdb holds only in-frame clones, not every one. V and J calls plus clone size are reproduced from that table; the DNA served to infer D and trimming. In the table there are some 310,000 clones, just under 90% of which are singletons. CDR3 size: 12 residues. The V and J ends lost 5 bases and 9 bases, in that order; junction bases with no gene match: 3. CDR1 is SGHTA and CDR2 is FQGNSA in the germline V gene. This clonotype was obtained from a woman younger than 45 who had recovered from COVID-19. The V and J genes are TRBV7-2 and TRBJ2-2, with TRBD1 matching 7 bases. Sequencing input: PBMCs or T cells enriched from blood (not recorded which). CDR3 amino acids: CASSTTGRELFF. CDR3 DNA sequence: TGTGCCAGCAGCACGACAGGGAGGGAGCTGTTTTTT.